The 11 T cell receptor beta chains listed next were all sequenced from one sample in a study of T cell responses to AZD1222 COVID-19 vaccine. Sequencing was performed with immunoSEQ multiplex PCR; in TCRdb, only in-frame clones are kept and a portion is missing. The sample shows fewer than 150,000 clones, 70% to 90% of them seen only once. This sample comprised peripheral blood, obtained on day 0 of AZD1222 vaccination. The receptors come from an adult in good health.

V usage is TRBV19 and J usage is TRBJ1-1; 8 nucleotides line up with TRBD1. Per germline, CDR1 LNHDA and CDR2 SQIVND (reference sequence). The CDR3 is made up of 15 amino acids. With 0 bases clipped from V and 9 bases from J, the junction kept 9 bases outside the gene matches. The CDR3 DNA reads as TGTGCCAGTAGTATAGATGGCACAGGGGGGGGGAAAGCTTTCTTT. Translation gives CASSIDGTGGGKAFF.

The chain links TRBV19 to TRBJ2-7, with TRBD2 matching over 12 bases. Germline CDR1 LNHDA, CDR2 SQIVND (reference sequence). The V and J ends lost 3 bases and 3 bases, in that order; junction bases with no gene match: 6. There are 16 residues in the CDR3. CDR3 in DNA: TGTGCCAGTAGTATTGAGACTAGCGGGAGAGGCTACGAGCAGTACTTC. This gives the protein CASSIETSGRGYEQYF.

This chain uses TRBV27 with TRBJ2-3, with TRBD2 matching over 7 bases. CDR1 is MNHEY, CDR2 SMNVEV, per germline (reference sequence). J lost 4 bases, V lost 3 bases, and 4 bases had no gene match. The CDR3 covers 14 residues. CDR3 sequence: CASSFRLAPDTQYF. CDR3 sequence (DNA): TGTGCCAGCAGTTTCCGACTAGCCCCAGATACGCAGTATTTT.

The chain carries TRBV3-1 (or the pseudogene TRBV3-2) and TRBJ2-1; D is uncertain. The germline gives CDR1 LGHDT, CDR2 YNNKEL (reference sequence). Trimming removed 1 base from V and 9 bases from J, with 13 bases in between. This CDR3 has 14 residues. CDR3 in DNA: TGTGCCAGCAGCCAAGTAGGAGCCCGTAGTGAGCAGTTCTTC. Protein sequence: CASSQVGARSEQFF.

V and J are TRBV5-8 and TRBJ2-1, with TRBD2 identical over 12 bases. The ends lost 4 bases at V and 4 bases at J; junction bases unmatched: 12. Germline CDR1 reads SGHTS; CDR2 reads YDEGEE. This CDR3 spans 18 amino acids. The CDR3 sequence: CASSVRRTSGTLYNEQFF. The CDR3 nucleotides are TGTGCCAGCAGCGTTAGACGGACTAGCGGGACCTTATACAATGAGCAGTTCTTC.

This sequence joins TRBV5-1 and TRBJ2-2; TRBD2 aligns across 11 bases. With V trimmed by 4 bases and J by 6 bases, 5 bases remained unmatched. Germline values: CDR1 SGHRS, CDR2 YFSETQ. There are 15 residues in the CDR3. CDR3 DNA sequence: TGCGCCAGCAGCCCAAGACTAGCGGGGTCCGGGGAGCTGTTTTTT. Its translation is CASSPRLAGSGELFF.

This clone was picked up one time. The chain combines TRBV14 with TRBJ2-5; perhaps TRBD2 as D (6 bases). CDR1 and CDR2 from the germline V gene are SGHDN and FVKESK. Trimming took off 0 bases at V and 2 bases at J, with 10 bases between the two ends. The CDR3 consists of 15 residues. The CDR3 reads CASSQEYGGQETQYF. CDR3 in DNA: TGTGCCAGCAGCCAAGAATATGGAGGGCAAGAGACCCAGTACTTC. The variable domain in full, completed from reference TRBV14 and TRBJ2-5, reads EAGVTQFPSHSVIEKGQTVTLRCDPISGHDNLYWYRRVMGKEIKFLLHFVKESKQDESGMPNNRFLAERTGGTYSTLKVQPAELEDSGVYFCASSQEYGGQETQYFGPGTRLLVL.

The chain joins TRBV19 to TRBJ1-4, with 9 bases identical to TRBD1. The CDR3 is made up of 16 amino acids. Germline CDR1 and CDR2: LNHDA and SQIVND (reference sequence). V was pared by 4 bases and J by 7 bases, with 10 bases of the junction left unmatched. CDR3 loop: CASSRQGGRVGEKLFF. CDR3 nucleotides: TGTGCCAGTAGTAGACAGGGGGGCCGTGTTGGTGAAAAACTGTTTTTT.

The CDR3, as DNA: TGTGCCAGCAGCTTGGTGGGTCCGGGGGCAGGGCGTAGCAATGAGCAGTTCTTC. Protein: CASSLVGPGAGRSNEQFF. The chain is built from TRBV5-6 and TRBJ2-1; perhaps D is TRBD1 or TRBD2 (6 bases each). Germline values: CDR1 SGHDT, CDR2 YYEEEE. The germline V and J ends were trimmed by 0 bases and 6 bases, with 22 bases remaining between them. The CDR3 is made up of 18 amino acids. Supplemented by reference TRBV5-6 and TRBJ2-1, the full variable domain reads DAGVTQSPTHLIKTRGQQVTLRCSPKSGHDTVSWYQQALGQGPQFIFQYYEEEERQRGNFPDRFSGHQFPNYSSELNVNALLLGDSALYLCASSLVGPGAGRSNEQFFGPGTRLTVL.

The rearrangement uses TRBV7-9 and TRBJ2-7, with 12 bases matching TRBD2. The germline gives CDR1 SEHNR, CDR2 FQNEAQ (reference sequence). CDR3 length: 15 amino acids. V dropped 5 bases and J dropped 2; count of bases not matched to a gene: 4. This CDR3 reads CASSATSGRTYEQYF. CDR3 DNA sequence: TGTGCCAGCAGCGCGACTAGCGGGAGAACCTACGAGCAGTACTTC.

This clone was detected once. The chain has TRBV9 and TRBJ2-1; 7 positions match TRBD2. CDR3 size: 14 residues. Germline V gene sequence: CDR1 SGDLS, CDR2 YYNGEE. Trimming took 0 bases from V and 8 from J; bases not matched to a gene: 5. CDR3 loop: CASSVVAGAYEQFF. DNA for the CDR3: TGTGCCAGCAGCGTAGTGGCGGGAGCTTATGAGCAGTTCTTC.